Sequencing of this TCR beta chain was carried out in a study of T cell responses to AZD1222 COVID-19 vaccine. Profiled with immunoSEQ multiplex PCR; TCRdb holds only in-frame clones, not every one. The sample has 100,000 to 150,000 clones, 90% seen once. CDR3 size: 14 residues. Germline CDR1 and CDR2: SGHRS and YFSETQ. V dropped 1 base and J dropped 5 bases, with 12 bases sitting between them. This receptor was obtained from an adult in good health. J is TRBJ2-5 and V is TRBV5-1; D gene uncertain. Sequencing was performed on peripheral blood, taken on day 0 of AZD1222 vaccination. CDR3 nucleotide sequence: TGCGCCAGCAGCTTGTTGGGGTCTGGGGAGACCCAGTACTTC. Translated: CASSLLGSGETQYF.